Each of the 8 T cell receptor beta chains below was sequenced from the same sample in a study of T cell repertoires in ileal Crohn's disease. Sequenced by immunoSEQ multiplex PCR; TCRdb stores in-frame clones only, minus some. The data show 12,000 to 15,000 clones, around nine tenths seen once. The sequenced sample was ileal tissue. These receptors were taken from an adult with Crohn's disease.

The sample holds one count of this clone. At one of its ends the junction is not consistent with the germline gene, which may arise from a read error. The chain uses TRBV5-1 and TRBJ2-5; 10 nucleotides align to TRBD1. The J call may be in error: the DNA end matches TRBJ2-7 better. Per the germline V gene, CDR1 is SGHRS and CDR2 is YFSETQ. The CDR3 runs 15 residues. The CDR3, as DNA: TGCGCCTGCAGCTCCCAGACAGGGGGCAACTACGAGCAGTACTTC. Amino acids: CACSSQTGGNYEQYF.

This clone has just one count. V and J are TRBV28 and TRBJ2-1; tentatively, D is TRBD1 (6 bases). The V gene's germline CDR1 is MDHEN and CDR2 SYDVKM. Trimming shortened V by 8 bases and J by 6 bases, and 11 bases separated the two germline ends. The length of the CDR3 is 12 residues. Here the CDR3 DNA reads TGTGCCAGCCGGGACACCGGCAATGAGCAGTTCTTC. Amino acid sequence: CASRDTGNEQFF.

The V call is TRBV5-1, the J call TRBJ2-5; TRBD1 matches at 7 bases. The DNA end is more similar to TRBJ2-7, so the J call may be wrong. The length of the CDR3 is 15 residues. Per germline, CDR1 SGHRS and CDR2 YFSETQ. The CDR3 region is CASSFRGQTSYEQYF. The DNA for the CDR3 is TGCGCCAGCAGCTTTAGGGGACAGACTTCCTACGAGCAGTACTTC.

The chain links TRBV29-1 to TRBJ2-2; 8 bases match TRBD1. Germline CDR1 reads SQVTM; CDR2 reads ANQGSEA. The CDR3 totals 13 residues. CDR3 amino acids: CASSGTGLGELFF. The CDR3 DNA is TGCGCATCCTCCGGGACAGGTTTAGGGGAGCTGTTTTTT.

This chain uses TRBV18 with TRBJ2-7; a weak D match, TRBD1 (5 bases). Germline CDR1 and CDR2: KGHSH and LQKENI. The CDR3 is 16 residues long. The germline V and J ends were trimmed by 6 bases and 0 bases, with 18 bases remaining between them. The CDR3 spells CASSPQATGYSYEQYF. The CDR3 DNA sequence: TGTGCCAGCTCTCCTCAAGCTACAGGTTACTCCTACGAGCAGTACTTC.

This rearrangement joins TRBV27 to TRBJ1-3, with unresolved D. CDR1 and CDR2 (germline): MNHEY, SMNVEV (reference sequence). Between the trimmed V and J ends, which lost 2 bases and 4 bases, there was a span of 6 bases. The CDR3 consists of 13 residues. CDR3 sequence: CASSLHSGNTIYF. The CDR3 DNA is TGTGCCAGCAGTTTACATTCCGGAAACACCATATATTTT.

This clone was counted once. The CDR3 DNA reads as TGTGCCAGCTCACCACGATGGGACAGGGTCTCCCCTACGCAGTATTTT. It is translated as CASSPRWDRVSPTQYF. The rearrangement uses TRBV18 and TRBJ2-3; 9 nucleotides agree with TRBD1. The germline CDR1 and CDR2 sequences are KGHSH and LQKENI. Trimming cost V 1 base and J 8 bases; bases outside gene matches: 10. This CDR3 is built from 16 residues. The full variable domain, its missing parts supplied by reference TRBV18 and TRBJ2-3, is NAGVMQNPRHLVRRRGQEARLRCSPMKGHSHVYWYRQLPEEGLKFMVYLQKENIIDESGMPKERFSAEFPKEGPSILRIQQVVRGDSAAYFCASSPRWDRVSPTQYFGPGTRLTVL.

The chain has TRBV6-1 and TRBJ2-4, with 11 bases matching TRBD1. CDR3 length: 17 residues. The J segment lost 8 bases and the V segment lost 3 bases, leaving 12 bases of the junction unmatched. The germline V gene encodes CDR1 MNHNS and CDR2 SASEGT. CDR3 protein: CASSDPRDRGSMDIQYF. CDR3 bases: TGTGCCAGCAGTGACCCCCGGGACAGGGGGTCGATGGACATTCAGTACTTC.